The 17 T cell receptor beta chains given below trace back to one sample, sequenced in a study of blood T cell repertoires in COVID-19. The assay was immunoSEQ multiplex PCR, and TCRdb's table has in-frame clones only and misses some. The table includes over 300,000 clones, 75% to 90% detected once. The specimen sequenced was PBMCs or T cells enriched from blood (not recorded which). Every receptor here comes from a middle-aged woman who had recovered from COVID-19.

The chain is built from TRBV19 and TRBJ1-1; the match to TRBD1 covers 7 bases. The V gene's germline CDR1 is LNHDA and CDR2 SQIVND (reference sequence). J lost 5 bases, V lost 7 bases, and 10 bases had no gene match. CDR3 length equals 14 residues. The CDR3 region has the DNA TGTGCCAGTACCTGGGACAGCCGAGGAACTGAAGCTTTCTTT. It encodes CASTWDSRGTEAFF.

The rearrangement links TRBV7-9 to TRBJ1-2, with D possibly being TRBD1 (6 bases). The length of the CDR3 is 13 residues. Per the germline V gene, CDR1 is SEHNR and CDR2 is FQNEAQ (reference sequence). V lost 4 bases and J 8 bases, leaving 14 bases between the germline ends. Here the CDR3 reads CASSSTEGGGYTF. The CDR3 DNA follows: TGTGCCAGCAGCTCCACCGAGGGGGGGGGCTACACCTTC.

V and J are TRBV9 and TRBJ2-3; D call uncertain. The V and J ends lost 5 bases and 6 bases respectively, with 13 bases between them. Germline V gives CDR1 SGDLS, CDR2 YYNGEE. This CDR3 is 13 amino acids long. CDR3 in amino acids: CASRSSPQDTQYF. CDR3 coding DNA: TGTGCCAGCAGGAGTAGCCCGCAGGATACGCAGTATTTT.

The chain links TRBV6-5 to TRBJ1-2; D possibly corresponds to TRBD1 (6 bases). The V end lost 7 bases, the J end lost 7 bases, and 16 bases lay between the germline ends. From germline, CDR1 is MNHEY and CDR2 SVGAGI. The CDR3 extends over 13 amino acids. The CDR3 DNA is TGTGCCAGCACAGAGGACAGATCCGGTGGCTACACCTTC. Translated, it gives CASTEDRSGGYTF.

The gene calls are TRBV19 and TRBJ2-6; a weak D match, TRBD1 (5 bases). This CDR3 spans 13 amino acids. Germline V gene lookup returns CDR1 LNHDA and CDR2 SQIVND (reference sequence). Between the trimmed V and J ends, which lost 5 bases and 12 bases, there was a span of 14 bases. Here the CDR3 reads CASSVQGAAVLTF. CDR3 bases: TGTGCCAGTAGTGTCCAGGGCGCGGCCGTCCTGACTTTC.

The chain uses TRBV9 and TRBJ2-2, with 8 positions matching TRBD2. The V and J ends lost 4 bases and 4 bases, in that order; junction bases with no gene match: 9. In germline, CDR1 is SGDLS, CDR2 YYNGEE. The CDR3 covers 16 residues. CDR3 in DNA: TGTGCCAGCAGCCTGGGAGCGGGAGAGAGCACCGGGGAGCTGTTTTTT. Encoded protein: CASSLGAGESTGELFF.

The rearrangement links TRBV29-1 to TRBJ2-3; perhaps TRBD2 as D (6 bases). Trimming cost V 0 bases and J 6 bases, with 16 bases left between them. The CDR3 covers 15 residues. Per germline, CDR1 SQVTM and CDR2 ANQGSEA. CDR3 nucleotide sequence: TGCAGCGTTGAAGATACAGCGGGCCCGCCGGATACGCAGTATTTT. This translates into CSVEDTAGPPDTQYF.

J is TRBJ1-2 and V is TRBV7-8; D possibly corresponds to TRBD1 (5 bases). Germline CDR1 is SGHVS and CDR2 is FQNEAQ. This CDR3 contains 14 residues. V lost 5 bases and J lost 1, with 11 bases in between. CDR3 nucleotide sequence: TGTGCCAGCAGCCCCAGGGACTTTAACTATGGCTACACCTTC. Translating it yields CASSPRDFNYGYTF.

This rearrangement joins TRBV30 to TRBJ2-1; 7 bases fit TRBD2. CDR1 and CDR2 (germline): GTSNPN, SVGIG (reference sequence). The CDR3 is made up of 14 amino acids. The trim removed 0 bases at V and 6 bases at J, leaving 5 bases unmatched. Here the CDR3 DNA reads TGTGCCTGGAGTGTCCTCGGCGGGGGCAATGAGCAGTTCTTC. It yields the protein CAWSVLGGGNEQFF.

The chain carries TRBV6-5 and TRBJ1-4; D remains unclear. V lost 2 bases, J lost 5 bases, and 6 bases lay in between. Germline lookup yields CDR1 MNHEY and CDR2 SVGAGI. The CDR3 is 13 amino acids. CDR3 region: CASSYVRNEKLFF. DNA of the CDR3: TGTGCCAGCAGTTACGTCAGGAATGAAAAACTGTTTTTT.

This sequence joins TRBV19 and TRBJ1-5, with D possibly TRBD1 on 6 matching bases. Germline CDR1 LNHDA, CDR2 SQIVND (reference sequence). Trimming removed 5 bases at V and 7 bases at J, with 21 bases between. The CDR3 contains 16 residues. CDR3 sequence: CASSAPPHRDGQPQHF. The CDR3 DNA is TGTGCCAGTAGTGCCCCCCCCCACAGGGACGGCCAGCCCCAGCATTTT. Full variable domain (rest looked up from reference TRBV19 and TRBJ1-5): DGGITQSPKYLFRKEGQNVTLSCEQNLNHDAMYWYRQDPGQGLRLIYYSQIVNDFQKGDIAEGYSVSREKKESFPLTVTSAQKNPTAFYLCASSAPPHRDGQPQHFGDGTRLSIL.

This sequence joins TRBV30 and TRBJ1-5, with a possible D match to TRBD1 (5 bases). The CDR3 is 16 residues long. Germline V CDR1 and CDR2: GTSNPN, SVGIG (reference sequence). Between the trimmed V and J ends, which lost 3 bases and 2 bases, there was a span of 17 bases. In DNA, the CDR3 is TGTGCCTGGAGCGATATGGCAGTCAGGGGCAATCAGCCCCAGCATTTT. It codes for CAWSDMAVRGNQPQHF.

The count of this clone is one. CDR3 bases: TGCAGCGCTGGGGACAGCCAAGAGACCCAGTACTTC. Amino acid sequence: CSAGDSQETQYF. The V gene is TRBV29-1, the J gene TRBJ2-5, with 7 bases that match TRBD1. The trim removed 7 bases at V and 1 base at J, leaving 3 bases unmatched. The CDR3 runs to 12 residues. The germline CDR1 and CDR2 sequences are SQVTM and ANQGSEA.

This chain uses TRBV7-3 with TRBJ2-3; TRBD1 matches at 7 bases. V trimming: 5 bases; J trimming: 2 bases; junction bases outside the gene matches: 10. Germline-derived CDR1 and CDR2 are SGHTA and FQGTGA. The CDR3 is 16 amino acids. The CDR3 DNA reads TGTGCCAGCAGCAATGGCTGGGACAGACTCACAGATACGCAGTATTTT. Translated: CASSNGWDRLTDTQYF.

The chain combines TRBV7-2 with TRBJ2-1, with 9 positions matching TRBD1. The CDR3 loop spans 15 amino acids. Germline CDR1 SGHTA, CDR2 FQGNSA. Germline trimming cut 1 base from V and 5 bases from J; bases unmatched to any gene: 3. The CDR3 DNA sequence: TGTGCCAGCAGCTTAGGGGGACAGGGAAACAATGAGCAGTTCTTC. The encoded protein is CASSLGGQGNNEQFF.

CDR3 in amino acids: CASSFRDRSSYEQYF. The CDR3 bases are TGTGCCAGCAGCTTCCGGGACAGGAGCTCCTACGAGCAGTACTTC. V and J are TRBV11-3 and TRBJ2-7; 8 nucleotides match TRBD1. The germline CDR1 and CDR2 sequences are SGHNT and YENEEA. This CDR3 comprises 15 residues. Losses at the gene ends were 3 bases for V and 0 bases for J; bases not matched to a gene: 4.

The chain has TRBV28 and TRBJ1-1, with no clear D. This CDR3 is built from 14 residues. The germline gives CDR1 MDHEN, CDR2 SYDVKM. Trimming removed 6 bases at V and 4 bases at J, with 15 bases between. CDR3 DNA: TGTGCCAGCAGGGAGACGGAAGACTTCACTGAAGCTTTCTTT. It encodes CASRETEDFTEAFF.